This entry features one T cell receptor beta chain sequence. The antigen is unknown. Overnight CMV lysate stimulation of fresh PBMCs defined donor CMV status by CD4+ IFNgamma. This entry comes from a study of naive and memory T cell subsets. Study results and caveats: Naive repertoires, especially CD8, held a few larger clonotypes, possibly memory cells re-expressing CD45RA.

Trimming at V came to 0 bases and at J to 1 base, leaving 4 bases not matched to a gene. CDR3 length: 16 amino acids. The germline gives CDR1 SGHVS, CDR2 FNYEAQ. Both TRBC1 and TRBC2 were covered by a beta constant-region primer of two equimolar oligonucleotides. The ligated cDNA underwent four PCR rounds using SP2 and nested alpha and beta constant-region primers. TCRdb reprocessed the UMI-ligation and nested PCR reads via MiXCR and lists one record per CDR3 protein. The data show about 160,000 distinct CDR3 sequences, with 20% to 25% seen just once and 0.11% held by the top ten. This TCR derives from a human donor in good health. This rearrangement joins TRBV7-6 to TRBJ2-5, with 8 bases matching TRBD2. Sample: naive CD4+ T cells from blood. The CDR3 region has the DNA TGTGCCAGCAGCTTAGCTCTAGCGGGTCCCCAAGAGACCCAGTACTTC. Its protein is CASSLALAGPQETQYF.